The entry that follows covers one T cell receptor (beta chain) sequence. What it recognizes is unknown. Researchers prepared the TCRbeta library using unique molecular identifiers, the study reports. TCRdb redid the calling of the PCR reads with MiXCR, one entry per CDR3 protein. The table shows 600,000 to 700,000 distinct CDR3 sequences, with about an eighth occurring only once. This record belongs to a study of T-cell reconstitution after alpha-beta-depleted transplantation in children. Study-level results: Recipient T cells and thymic progenitors that survived gave rise to the high TCRbeta diversity observed at day 60 in some patients. At one year after transplant, newly produced T cells mostly accounted for T-cell counts and diversity.

Sequenced here: PBMCs, sampled before TCRalphabeta/CD19-depleted stem cell transplant. This clonotype was sampled from a girl aged 2-10 years with congenital amegakaryocytic thrombocytopenia, due to receive a stem cell transplant.

DNA for the CDR3: TGTGCCAGCGGGACAGGGGGAAGCATTCAGTACTTC. Translated: CASGTGGSIQYF. The chain couples TRBV19 to TRBJ2-4; 11 bases are a match to TRBD1. The CDR3 covers 12 residues. Germline-derived CDR1 and CDR2 are LNHDA and SQIVND (reference sequence). Trimming took 9 bases from V and 9 from J; bases not matched to a gene: 4.